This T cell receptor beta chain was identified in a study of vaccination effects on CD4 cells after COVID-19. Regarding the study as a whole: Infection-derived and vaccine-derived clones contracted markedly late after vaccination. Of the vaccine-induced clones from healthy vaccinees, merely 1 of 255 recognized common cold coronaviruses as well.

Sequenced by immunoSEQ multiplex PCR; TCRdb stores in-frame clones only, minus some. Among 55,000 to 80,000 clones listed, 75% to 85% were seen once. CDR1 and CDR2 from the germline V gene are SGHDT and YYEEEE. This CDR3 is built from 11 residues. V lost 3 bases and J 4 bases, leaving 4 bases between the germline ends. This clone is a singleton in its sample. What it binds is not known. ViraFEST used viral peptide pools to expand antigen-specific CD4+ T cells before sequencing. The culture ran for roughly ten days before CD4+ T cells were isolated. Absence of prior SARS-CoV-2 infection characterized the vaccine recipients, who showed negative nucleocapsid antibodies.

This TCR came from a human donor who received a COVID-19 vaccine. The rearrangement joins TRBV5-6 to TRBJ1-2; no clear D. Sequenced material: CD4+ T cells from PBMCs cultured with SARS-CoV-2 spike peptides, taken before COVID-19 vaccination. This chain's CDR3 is CASSSIYGYTF. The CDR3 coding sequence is TGTGCCAGCAGCTCCATCTATGGCTACACCTTC. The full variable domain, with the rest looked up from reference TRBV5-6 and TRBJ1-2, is DAGVTQSPTHLIKTRGQQVTLRCSPKSGHDTVSWYQQALGQGPQFIFQYYEEEERQRGNFPDRFSGHQFPNYSSELNVNALLLGDSALYLCASSSIYGYTFGSGTRLTVV.